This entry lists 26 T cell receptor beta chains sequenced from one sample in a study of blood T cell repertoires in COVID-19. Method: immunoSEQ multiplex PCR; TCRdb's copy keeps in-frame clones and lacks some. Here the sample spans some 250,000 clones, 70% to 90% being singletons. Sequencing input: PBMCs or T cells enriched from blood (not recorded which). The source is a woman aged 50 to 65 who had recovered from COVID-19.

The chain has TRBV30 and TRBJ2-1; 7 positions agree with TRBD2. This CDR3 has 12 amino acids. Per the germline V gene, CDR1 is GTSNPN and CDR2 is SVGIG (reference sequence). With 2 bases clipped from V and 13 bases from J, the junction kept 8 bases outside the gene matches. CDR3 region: CAWSMAGVVQFF. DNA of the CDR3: TGTGCCTGGAGTATGGCGGGAGTAGTACAGTTCTTC.

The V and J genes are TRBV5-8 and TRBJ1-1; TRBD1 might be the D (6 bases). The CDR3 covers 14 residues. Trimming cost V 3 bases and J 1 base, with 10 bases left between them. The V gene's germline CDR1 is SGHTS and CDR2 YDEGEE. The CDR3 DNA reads TGTGCCAGCAGCTACAGGGAAAAGAACACTGAAGCTTTCTTT. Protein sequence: CASSYREKNTEAFF.

The CDR3 sequence is CASSQTGGEGNTIYF. CDR3 nucleotide sequence: TGTGCCAGCAGTCAAACAGGGGGCGAAGGAAACACCATATATTTT. V and J are TRBV3-1 (or the pseudogene TRBV3-2) and TRBJ1-3; 9 positions match TRBD1. With V trimmed by 6 bases and J by 4 bases, 7 bases remained unmatched. This CDR3 contains 15 residues. The germline gives CDR1 LGHDT, CDR2 YNNKEL (reference sequence).

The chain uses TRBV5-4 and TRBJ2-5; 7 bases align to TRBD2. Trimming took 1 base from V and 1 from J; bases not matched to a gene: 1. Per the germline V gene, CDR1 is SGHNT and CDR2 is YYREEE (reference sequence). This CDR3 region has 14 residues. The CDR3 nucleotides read TGTGCCAGCAGCTTGAAGCGGGGCCAAGAGACCCAGTACTTC. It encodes CASSLKRGQETQYF.

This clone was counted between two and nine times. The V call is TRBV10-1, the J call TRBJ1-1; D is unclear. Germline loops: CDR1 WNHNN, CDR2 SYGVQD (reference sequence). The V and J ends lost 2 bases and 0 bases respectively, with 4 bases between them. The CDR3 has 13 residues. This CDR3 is CASSEGLNTEAFF. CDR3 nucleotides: TGCGCCAGCAGTGAGGGCCTGAACACTGAAGCTTTCTTT.

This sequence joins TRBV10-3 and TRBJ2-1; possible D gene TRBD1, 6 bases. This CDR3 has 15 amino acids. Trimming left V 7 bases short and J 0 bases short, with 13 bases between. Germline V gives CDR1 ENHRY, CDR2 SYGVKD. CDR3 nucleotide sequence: TGTGCCATCAACCCCGGACAGAGCTCCTACAATGAGCAGTTCTTC. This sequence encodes CAINPGQSSYNEQFF.

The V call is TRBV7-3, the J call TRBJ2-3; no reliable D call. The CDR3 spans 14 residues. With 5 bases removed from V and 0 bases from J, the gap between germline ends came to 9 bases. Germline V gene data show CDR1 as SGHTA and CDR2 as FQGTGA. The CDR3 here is CASSRAISTDTQYF. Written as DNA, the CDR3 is TGTGCCAGCAGCCGCGCTATAAGCACAGATACGCAGTATTTT.

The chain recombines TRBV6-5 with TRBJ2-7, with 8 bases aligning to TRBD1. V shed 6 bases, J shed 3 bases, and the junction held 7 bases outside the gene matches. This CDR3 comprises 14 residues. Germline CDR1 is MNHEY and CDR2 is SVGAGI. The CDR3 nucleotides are TGTGCCAGCAGGGGAGGACAGGGACTCTACGAGCAGTACTTC. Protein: CASRGGQGLYEQYF.

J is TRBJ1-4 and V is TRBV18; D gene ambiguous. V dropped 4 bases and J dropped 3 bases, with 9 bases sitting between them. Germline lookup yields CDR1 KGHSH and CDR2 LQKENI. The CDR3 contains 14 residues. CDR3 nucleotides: TGTGCCAGCTCACGGAGGGTTTCTAATGAAAAACTGTTTTTT. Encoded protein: CASSRRVSNEKLFF.

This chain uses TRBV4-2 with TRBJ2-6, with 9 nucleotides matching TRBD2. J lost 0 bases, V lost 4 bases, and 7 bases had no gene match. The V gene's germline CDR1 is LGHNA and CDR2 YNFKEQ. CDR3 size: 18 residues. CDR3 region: CASSRWIAGDSGANVLTF. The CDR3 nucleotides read TGTGCCAGCAGCCGCTGGATAGCGGGGGACTCTGGGGCCAACGTCCTGACTTTC.

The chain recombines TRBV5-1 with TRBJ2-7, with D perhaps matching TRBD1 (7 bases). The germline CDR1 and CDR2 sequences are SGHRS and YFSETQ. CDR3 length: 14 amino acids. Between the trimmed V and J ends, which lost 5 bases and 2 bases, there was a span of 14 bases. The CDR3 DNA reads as TGCGCCAGCAGACGGCGGGACAGAGCCTACGAGCAGTACTTC. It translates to CASRRRDRAYEQYF.

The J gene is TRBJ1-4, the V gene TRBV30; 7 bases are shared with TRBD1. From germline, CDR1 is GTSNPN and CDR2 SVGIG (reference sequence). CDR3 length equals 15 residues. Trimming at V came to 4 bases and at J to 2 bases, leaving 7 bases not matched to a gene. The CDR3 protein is CAWNRQGTTNEKLFF. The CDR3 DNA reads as TGTGCCTGGAACAGACAGGGAACGACTAATGAAAAACTGTTTTTT.

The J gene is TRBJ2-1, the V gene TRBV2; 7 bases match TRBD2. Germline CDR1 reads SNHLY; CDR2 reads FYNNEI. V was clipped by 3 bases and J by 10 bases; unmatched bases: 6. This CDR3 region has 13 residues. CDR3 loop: CASSDRGRGEQFF. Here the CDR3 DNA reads TGTGCCAGCAGTGACCGCGGGAGAGGGGAGCAGTTCTTC.

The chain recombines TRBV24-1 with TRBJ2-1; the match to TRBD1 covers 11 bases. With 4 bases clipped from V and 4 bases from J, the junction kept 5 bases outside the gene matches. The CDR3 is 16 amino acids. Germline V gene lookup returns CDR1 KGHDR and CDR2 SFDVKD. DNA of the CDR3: TGTGCCACCAGTGACCCGGGACAGGGGGAGTACAATGAGCAGTTCTTC. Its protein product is CATSDPGQGEYNEQFF.

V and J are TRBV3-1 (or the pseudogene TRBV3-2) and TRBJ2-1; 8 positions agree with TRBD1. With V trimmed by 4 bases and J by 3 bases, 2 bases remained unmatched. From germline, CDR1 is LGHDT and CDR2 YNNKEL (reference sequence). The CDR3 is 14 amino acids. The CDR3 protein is CASSPGQGYNEQFF. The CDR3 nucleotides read TGTGCCAGCAGCCCCGGACAGGGCTACAATGAGCAGTTCTTC.

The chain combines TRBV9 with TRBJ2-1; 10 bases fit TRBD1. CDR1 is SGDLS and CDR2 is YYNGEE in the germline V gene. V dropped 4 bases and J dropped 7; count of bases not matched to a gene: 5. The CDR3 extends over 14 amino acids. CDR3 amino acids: CASSRDRGRNEQFF. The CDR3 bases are TGTGCCAGCAGCAGAGACAGGGGGCGGAATGAGCAGTTCTTC.

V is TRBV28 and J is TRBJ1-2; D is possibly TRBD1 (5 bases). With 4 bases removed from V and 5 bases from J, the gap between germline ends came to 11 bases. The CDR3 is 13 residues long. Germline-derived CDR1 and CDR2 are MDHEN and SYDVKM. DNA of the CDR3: TGTGCCAGCAGTTCTATTCAGGGATATGGCTACACCTTC. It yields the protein CASSSIQGYGYTF.

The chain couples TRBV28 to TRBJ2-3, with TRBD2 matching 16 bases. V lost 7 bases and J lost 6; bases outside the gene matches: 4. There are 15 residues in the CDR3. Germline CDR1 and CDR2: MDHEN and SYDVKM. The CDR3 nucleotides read TGTGCCAGCACCAGGGGACTAGCGGGAGGGGATACGCAGTATTTT. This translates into CASTRGLAGGDTQYF.

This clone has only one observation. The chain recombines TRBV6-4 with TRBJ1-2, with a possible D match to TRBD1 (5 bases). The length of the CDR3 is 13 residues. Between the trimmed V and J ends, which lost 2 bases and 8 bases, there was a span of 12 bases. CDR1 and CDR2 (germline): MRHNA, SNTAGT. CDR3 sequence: CASSDQGRGGYTF. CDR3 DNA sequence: TGTGCCAGCAGTGACCAGGGAAGGGGCGGCTACACCTTC.

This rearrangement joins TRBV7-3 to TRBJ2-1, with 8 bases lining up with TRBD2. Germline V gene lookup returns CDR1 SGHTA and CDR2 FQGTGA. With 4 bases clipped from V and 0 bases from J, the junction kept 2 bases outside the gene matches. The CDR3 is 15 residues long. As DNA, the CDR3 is TGTGCCAGCAGCTCCGGGACTAGCTCCTACAATGAGCAGTTCTTC. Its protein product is CASSSGTSSYNEQFF.

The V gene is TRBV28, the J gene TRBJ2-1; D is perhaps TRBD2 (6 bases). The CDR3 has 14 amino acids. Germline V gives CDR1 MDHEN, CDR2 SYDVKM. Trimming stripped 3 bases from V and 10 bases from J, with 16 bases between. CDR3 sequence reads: CASSFSVYSGEQFF. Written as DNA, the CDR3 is TGTGCCAGCAGTTTCTCGGTTTATAGCGGAGAGCAGTTCTTC.

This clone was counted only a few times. The CDR3: CASSVTSASYEQYF. CDR3 DNA: TGTGCCAGCAGCGTCACTAGCGCATCCTACGAGCAGTACTTC. The rearrangement uses TRBV9 and TRBJ2-7; TRBD2 matches at 7 bases. CDR3 size: 14 residues. Trimming at V came to 2 bases and at J to 1 base, leaving 3 bases not matched to a gene. The germline V gene has CDR1 SGDLS and CDR2 YYNGEE.

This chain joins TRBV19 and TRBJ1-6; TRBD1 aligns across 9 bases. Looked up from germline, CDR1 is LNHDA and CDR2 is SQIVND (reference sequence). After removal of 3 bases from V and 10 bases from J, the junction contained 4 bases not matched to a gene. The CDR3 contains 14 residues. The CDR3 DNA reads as TGTGCCAGTAGTATCGGACAGGGGTGGTCACCCCTCCACTTT. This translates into CASSIGQGWSPLHF. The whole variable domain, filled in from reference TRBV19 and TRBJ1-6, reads DGGITQSPKYLFRKEGQNVTLSCEQNLNHDAMYWYRQDPGQGLRLIYYSQIVNDFQKGDIAEGYSVSREKKESFPLTVTSAQKNPTAFYLCASSIGQGWSPLHFGNGTRLTVT.

The CDR3 region is CASSSLGQLSNQPQHF. The CDR3 DNA sequence: TGTGCCAGCAGTTCTTTAGGACAGCTTAGCAATCAGCCCCAGCATTTT. The chain recombines TRBV28 with TRBJ1-5, with D possibly TRBD1 on 6 matching bases. Per germline, CDR1 MDHEN and CDR2 SYDVKM. The CDR3 is 16 residues long. V was clipped by 4 bases and J by 0 bases, with 13 bases between them.

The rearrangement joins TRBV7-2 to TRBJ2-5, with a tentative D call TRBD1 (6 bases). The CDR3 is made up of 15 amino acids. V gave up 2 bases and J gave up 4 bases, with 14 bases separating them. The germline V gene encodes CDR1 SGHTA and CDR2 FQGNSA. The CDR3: CASSLTRGLGETQYF. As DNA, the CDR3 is TGTGCCAGCAGCTTAACGAGGGGGTTGGGAGAGACCCAGTACTTC.

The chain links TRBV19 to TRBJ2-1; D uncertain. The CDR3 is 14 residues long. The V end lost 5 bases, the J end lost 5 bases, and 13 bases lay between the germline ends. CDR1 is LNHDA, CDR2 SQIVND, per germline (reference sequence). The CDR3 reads CASSGRGSNNEQFF. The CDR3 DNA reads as TGTGCCAGTAGTGGTCGCGGTAGCAACAATGAGCAGTTCTTC.